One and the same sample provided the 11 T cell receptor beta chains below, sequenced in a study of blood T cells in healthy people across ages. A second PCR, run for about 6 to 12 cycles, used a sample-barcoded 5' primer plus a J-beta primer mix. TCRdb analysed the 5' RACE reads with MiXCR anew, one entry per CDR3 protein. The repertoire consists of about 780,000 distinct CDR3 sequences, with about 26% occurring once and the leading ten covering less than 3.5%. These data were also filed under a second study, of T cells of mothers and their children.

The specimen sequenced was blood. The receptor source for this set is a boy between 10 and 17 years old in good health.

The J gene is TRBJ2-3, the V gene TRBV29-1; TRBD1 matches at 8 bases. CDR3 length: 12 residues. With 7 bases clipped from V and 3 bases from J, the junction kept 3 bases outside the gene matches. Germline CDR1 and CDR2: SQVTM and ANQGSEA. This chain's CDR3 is CSAGQGTDTQYF. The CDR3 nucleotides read TGCAGCGCCGGACAGGGAACAGATACGCAGTATTTT.

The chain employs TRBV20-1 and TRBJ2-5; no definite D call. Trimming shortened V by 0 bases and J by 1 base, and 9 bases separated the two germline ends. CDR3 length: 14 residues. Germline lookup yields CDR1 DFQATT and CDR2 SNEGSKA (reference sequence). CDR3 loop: CSARDGRSQETQYF. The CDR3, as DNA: TGCAGTGCTAGAGACGGGCGGAGCCAAGAGACCCAGTACTTC.

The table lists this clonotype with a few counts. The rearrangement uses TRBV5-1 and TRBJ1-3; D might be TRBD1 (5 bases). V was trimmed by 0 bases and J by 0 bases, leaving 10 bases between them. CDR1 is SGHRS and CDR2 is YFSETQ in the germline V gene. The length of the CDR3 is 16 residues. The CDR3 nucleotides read TGCGCCAGCAGCTTGGAGGGGACGTTCTCTGGAAACACCATATATTTT. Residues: CASSLEGTFSGNTIYF.

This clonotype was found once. The CDR3 DNA reads as TGTGCCAGCAGCTTCGGACAGATTGACAATCAGCCCCAGCATTTT. Protein sequence: CASSFGQIDNQPQHF. The rearrangement links TRBV7-9 to TRBJ1-5; a possible D gene is TRBD1 (6 bases). V lost 3 bases and J 3 bases, leaving 12 bases between the germline ends. Germline V gives CDR1 SEHNR, CDR2 FQNEAQ (reference sequence). CDR3 length equals 15 residues.

The CDR3 spells CATGTAANYGYTF. CDR3 in DNA: TGTGCCACGGGGACAGCGGCTAACTATGGCTACACCTTC. The chain recombines TRBV28 with TRBJ1-2; 7 positions agree with TRBD1. V lost 10 bases and J lost 0; bases outside the gene matches: 5. Germline V CDR1 and CDR2: MDHEN, SYDVKM. This CDR3 spans 13 amino acids.

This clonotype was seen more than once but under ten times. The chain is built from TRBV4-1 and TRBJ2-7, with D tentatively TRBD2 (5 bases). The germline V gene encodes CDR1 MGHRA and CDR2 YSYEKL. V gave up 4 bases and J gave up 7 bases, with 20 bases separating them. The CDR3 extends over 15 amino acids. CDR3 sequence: CASSPLDGFGSEQYF. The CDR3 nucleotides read TGCGCCAGCAGCCCCCTGGACGGGTTTGGGAGTGAGCAGTACTTC.

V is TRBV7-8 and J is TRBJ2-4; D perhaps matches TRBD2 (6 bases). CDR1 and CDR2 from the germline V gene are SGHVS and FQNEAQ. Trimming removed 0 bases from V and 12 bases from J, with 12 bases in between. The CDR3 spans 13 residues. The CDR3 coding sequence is TGTGCCAGCAGCTTAGCGGTAACTAGCAGTCAGTACTTC. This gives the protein CASSLAVTSSQYF.

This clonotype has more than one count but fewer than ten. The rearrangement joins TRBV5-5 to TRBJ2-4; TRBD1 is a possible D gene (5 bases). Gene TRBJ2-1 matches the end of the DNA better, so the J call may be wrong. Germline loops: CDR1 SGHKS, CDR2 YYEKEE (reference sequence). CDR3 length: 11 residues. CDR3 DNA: TGTGCCAGCAGCTTGGAGGGGCCCCAGTTCTTC. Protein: CASSLEGPQFF.

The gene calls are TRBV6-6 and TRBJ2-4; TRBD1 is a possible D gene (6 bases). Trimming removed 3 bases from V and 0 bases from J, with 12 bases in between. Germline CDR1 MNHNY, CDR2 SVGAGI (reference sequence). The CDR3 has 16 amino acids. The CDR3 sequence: CASSYPGQSAKNIQYF. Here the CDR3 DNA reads TGTGCCAGCAGTTATCCGGGACAATCAGCCAAAAACATTCAGTACTTC.

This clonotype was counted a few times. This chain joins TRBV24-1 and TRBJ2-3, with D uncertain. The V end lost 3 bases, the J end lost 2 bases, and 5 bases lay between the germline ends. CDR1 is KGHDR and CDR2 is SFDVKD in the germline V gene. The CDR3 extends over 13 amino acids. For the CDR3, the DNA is TGTGCCACCAGTGATGCCTCCACAGATACGCAGTATTTT. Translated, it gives CATSDASTDTQYF.

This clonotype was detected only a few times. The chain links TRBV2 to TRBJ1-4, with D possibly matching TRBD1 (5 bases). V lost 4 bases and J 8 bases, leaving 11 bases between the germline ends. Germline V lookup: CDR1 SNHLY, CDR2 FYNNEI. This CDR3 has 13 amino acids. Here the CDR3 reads CASSGGWGEKLFF. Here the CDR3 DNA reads TGTGCCAGCAGTGGGGGTTGGGGGGAAAAACTGTTTTTT.